The sequence of this TCR beta chain was determined in a study of blood T cell repertoires in COVID-19. Assay: immunoSEQ multiplex PCR; the TCRdb copy retains only in-frame clones and omits some. The sample has over 200,000 clones; 70% to 90% are singletons. The CDR3 runs 16 residues. Trimming removed 5 bases at V and 2 bases at J, with 19 bases between. CDR1 is SGHNT, CDR2 YYREEE, per germline (reference sequence). The chain couples TRBV5-4 to TRBJ2-5, with D perhaps TRBD2 (7 bases). The sequenced sample consisted of PBMCs or T cells enriched from blood (not recorded which). The TCR comes from a man aged 25-45 years who had recovered from COVID-19. The CDR3 nucleotides read TGTGCCAGCAGTTCGGGTGGGAGGGGGACGCAAGAGACCCAGTACTTC. It is translated as CASSSGGRGTQETQYF.